This T cell receptor beta chain was profiled in a study of blood T cell repertoires in COVID-19 (dated by TCRdb to about 2020). Broadly, across the study: Samples covering the acute and convalescent phases of COVID-19 were provided by collaborators in the United States, Italy and Spain. The material from the prospective study consisted of cDNA or gDNA derived from T cells, B-cell-depleted T cells, or PBMCs. Deeply sampled blood TCRbeta repertoires from subjects exposed to, actively infected with, or recovered from COVID-19 were included in the dataset. The repertoires were released in a freely available public database intended as a resource for research on the immune response to SARS-CoV-2. Samples were obtained from the ongoing ImmuneRACE study (first 160 participants) and from about 1,300 subjects provided by 6 global collaborators. Sample metadata almost always included a de-identified subject ID, COVID-19 status, age in years and sex. Where available, HLA class I and class II types were obtained from metadata supplied by the sample provider rather than from assay-based typing. General findings and caveats noted by the study authors: The quantity of clinical and demographic metadata differed by source and by participant and was supplied without curation.

The immunoSEQ Assay, a bias-controlled multiplex PCR, was used to amplify TCRbeta CDR3 regions from genomic DNA. The study's processing was this. Within the assay, amplification of reference gene primers was used to estimate how many nucleated cells each sample contained. Sequence reads were collapsed and filtered to measure the absolute abundance of every unique TCRbeta CDR3 rearrangement. For each sample, productive Simpson clonality was calculated as the square root of Simpson's diversity index over productive rearrangements. TCRdb mirrors the immuneACCESS table, restricted to in-frame sequences. Some clones are absent from its copies; in checked studies, under half trace to an unresolved V gene, and the reason for the others is unknown. V, J and clone size are taken as reported in that table, and D and trimming were inferred from the DNA itself. Across this sample there are a few hundred thousand clones, with roughly 88% seen only once. About 2.9% of the sample is in the top ten clones.

The CDR3 numbers 14 residues from cysteine through phenylalanine. The retained sequence is limited to the CDR3, 42 bases, with the frame set at the first base. Here V drops 8 bases and J drops 10 bases, and the junction holds 12 bases not matched to any gene. For CDR1 and CDR2, the germline V gene lists MNHEY and SVGAGI. This clone was recorded only once. It has no known antigen specificity. No much larger clone exists at a distance of one base, and base qualities are not known. Participants in the prospective study were enrolled through a virtual design, were aged roughly 18 to 100 years, and lived in roughly 26 United States geographic areas. In the prospective study, cohorts were assigned on the basis of participant-reported clinical history obtained from a screening survey and a study questionnaire. Exposed participants had been in contact with someone with a PCR-confirmed or clinician-diagnosed COVID-19 case within 2 weeks of study entry. In the prospective study, mobile phlebotomists collected whole blood, serum and a nasopharyngeal or oropharyngeal swab from each participant. Participants in the prospective study had the option to provide additional blood draws and questionnaires over a 2-month period. Blood samples from the prospective study were shipped frozen or at room temperature prior to DNA extraction.

Sequenced: PBMCs or T cells enriched from blood (not recorded which). The TCR was taken from a woman in her thirties or forties who had been exposed to COVID-19. The chain is encoded by TRBV6-5 joined to TRBJ1-4, and 8 junctional nucleotides match TRBD1. The DNA sequence is given as TGTGCCAGCCTAGGACAGGGCCGTGGTGGAAAACTGTTTTTT. Its coded protein is CASLGQGRGGKLFF.